What follows is one T cell receptor beta chain and its context. The treatment was: around 19 received Ad26.COV2.S at low or high dose, single or two shots; 5 received placebo; per-sample allocation not given. Day 63 after the first vaccine or placebo injection was the time point for sampling. TCRdb's copy holds only in-frame clones and misses some; the assay was immunoSEQ multiplex PCR. Among approximately 460,000 clones listed, 70% to 90% were seen once. The sample belongs to a study of Ad26.COV2.S vaccination and SARS-CoV-2 variants. The input for sequencing was peripheral blood, taken in a trial of Ad26.COV2.S vaccine versus placebo. The receptor was isolated from a person between 18 and 65 years old who received the Ad26.COV2.S COVID-19 vaccine or a placebo.

The CDR3 reads CASGLPRTARGNTGELFF. CDR3 nucleotides: TGTGCTAGTGGTTTGCCACGGACAGCCCGGGGGAACACCGGGGAGCTGTTTTTT. The genes are TRBV12-5 and TRBJ2-2; TRBD1 is a possible D gene (6 bases). The CDR3 covers 18 residues. Germline V CDR1 and CDR2: LGHNT, FRNRAP. The V end lost 2 bases, the J end lost 1 base, and 17 bases lay between the germline ends.